This is a list of T cell receptor beta chains from one sample in a study of shared clonotypes between healthy human individuals. Sequencing was performed with immunoSEQ multiplex PCR; in TCRdb, only in-frame clones are kept and a portion is missing. The table records approximately 470,000 clones, 81% of them present only once. Sequenced input: PBMCs. The receptors shown here come from a woman in her thirties or forties in good health. Some clones in this sample may be carry-over from other donors' samples. Each CDR3 is given with its conserved first and last residue. The order of the fields is V gene, J gene, CDR3 protein.

v_call: TRBV4-3; j_call: TRBJ2-1; cdr3_aa: CASSQEDRSYDEQFF
v_call: TRBV4-1; j_call: TRBJ1-1; cdr3_aa: CASSQGLTGNTEAFF
v_call: TRBV7-6; j_call: TRBJ2-2; cdr3_aa: CASSPNGVGATGELFF
v_call: TRBV9; j_call: TRBJ2-7; cdr3_aa: CASSVGLNYEQYF
v_call: TRBV29-1; j_call: TRBJ2-6; cdr3_aa: CSVEQGSGANVLTF
v_call: TRBV5-1; j_call: TRBJ2-1; cdr3_aa: CASSDGNNEQFF
v_call: TRBV6-1; j_call: TRBJ1-2; cdr3_aa: CATGPRGYGYTF
v_call: TRBV7-2; j_call: TRBJ1-1; cdr3_aa: CASSLETGANTEAFF
v_call: TRBV7-9; j_call: TRBJ2-7; cdr3_aa: CASSFGLAGYSYEQYF
v_call: TRBV5-4; j_call: TRBJ2-1; cdr3_aa: CASSLPLAWGGGEQFF
v_call: TRBV2; j_call: TRBJ2-1; cdr3_aa: CASVISGRFDEQFF
v_call: TRBV7-2; j_call: TRBJ2-1; cdr3_aa: CASSLLAGSSYNEQFF
v_call: TRBV28; j_call: TRBJ2-7; cdr3_aa: CASSGEFYEQYF
v_call: TRBV7-9; j_call: TRBJ2-7; cdr3_aa: CASSLDLNSYEQYF
v_call: TRBV5-1; j_call: TRBJ2-1; cdr3_aa: CASSLQGLASYNEQFF
v_call: TRBV28; j_call: TRBJ1-4; cdr3_aa: CASRGISGEKLFF
v_call: TRBV27; j_call: TRBJ2-7; cdr3_aa: CASSSKGTSNYEQYF
v_call: TRBV5-8; j_call: TRBJ1-3; cdr3_aa: CASSLNREINTIYF
v_call: TRBV5-1; j_call: TRBJ2-5; cdr3_aa: CASSLALAPQETQYF
v_call: TRBV7-9; j_call: TRBJ1-1; cdr3_aa: CASSPGTGGAFF
v_call: TRBV18; j_call: TRBJ1-1; cdr3_aa: CASSLLSQDTEAFF
v_call: TRBV7-8; j_call: TRBJ2-1; cdr3_aa: CASSLEGGTYNEQFF
v_call: TRBV7-9; j_call: TRBJ1-1; cdr3_aa: CASSLVGNTEAFF
v_call: TRBV12-5; j_call: TRBJ2-3; cdr3_aa: CASGRTSGGLKYF
v_call: TRBV7-9; j_call: TRBJ2-3; cdr3_aa: CASSLNSFTDTQYF
v_call: TRBV28; j_call: TRBJ1-5; cdr3_aa: CASSPAIGGNQPQHF
v_call: TRBV7-9; j_call: TRBJ2-7; cdr3_aa: CASSLVQGTYEQYF
v_call: TRBV25-1; j_call: TRBJ1-1; cdr3_aa: CASSEYVWDTEASF
v_call: TRBV7-3; j_call: TRBJ1-1; cdr3_aa: CASSRRADTEAFF
v_call: TRBV10-2; j_call: TRBJ2-3; cdr3_aa: CASSGGGNRDTQYF
v_call: TRBV15; j_call: TRBJ2-7; cdr3_aa: CATSRDLMTGSHYEQYF
v_call: TRBV27; j_call: TRBJ1-1; cdr3_aa: CASSLFQGNTEAFF
v_call: TRBV5-1; j_call: TRBJ2-5; cdr3_aa: CASSSRGSETQYF
v_call: TRBV19; j_call: TRBJ1-5; cdr3_aa: CASKPGGYSNQPQHF
v_call: TRBV27; j_call: TRBJ2-7; cdr3_aa: CASSLSASGSVYEQYF
v_call: TRBV28; j_call: TRBJ1-1; cdr3_aa: CASSTRTPGSTEAFF
v_call: TRBV19; j_call: TRBJ1-1; cdr3_aa: CASSITGAGTEAFF